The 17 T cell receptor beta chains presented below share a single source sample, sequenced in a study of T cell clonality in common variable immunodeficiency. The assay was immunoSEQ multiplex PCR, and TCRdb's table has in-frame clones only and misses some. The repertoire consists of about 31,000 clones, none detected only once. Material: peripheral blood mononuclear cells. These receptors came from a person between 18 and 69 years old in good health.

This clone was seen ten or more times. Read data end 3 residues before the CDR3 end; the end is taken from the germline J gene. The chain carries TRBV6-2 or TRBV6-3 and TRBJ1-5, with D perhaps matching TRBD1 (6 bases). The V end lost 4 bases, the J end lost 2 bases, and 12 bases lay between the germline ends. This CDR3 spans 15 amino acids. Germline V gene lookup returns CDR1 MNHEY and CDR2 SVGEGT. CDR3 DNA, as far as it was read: TGTGCCAGCAGTTCCACCAGGGGTGGCAATCAGCCC. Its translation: CASSSTRGGNQP. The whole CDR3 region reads CASSSTRGGNQPQHF.

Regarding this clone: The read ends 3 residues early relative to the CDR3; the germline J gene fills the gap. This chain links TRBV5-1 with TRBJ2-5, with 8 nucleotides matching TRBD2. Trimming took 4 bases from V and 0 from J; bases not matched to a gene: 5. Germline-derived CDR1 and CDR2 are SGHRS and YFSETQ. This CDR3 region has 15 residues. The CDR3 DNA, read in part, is TGCGCCAGCAGCGCCGGGGGGGGACACCAAGAGACC. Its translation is CASSAGGGHQET. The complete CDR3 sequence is CASSAGGGHQETQYF.

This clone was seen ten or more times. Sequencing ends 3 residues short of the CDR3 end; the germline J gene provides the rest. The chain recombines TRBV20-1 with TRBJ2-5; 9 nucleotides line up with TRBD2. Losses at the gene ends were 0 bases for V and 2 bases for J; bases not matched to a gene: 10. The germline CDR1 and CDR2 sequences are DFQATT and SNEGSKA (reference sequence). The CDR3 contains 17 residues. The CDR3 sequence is CSARDGATSGSQETQYF. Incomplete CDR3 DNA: TGCAGTGCTAGAGATGGAGCGACTAGCGGATCACAAGAGACC.

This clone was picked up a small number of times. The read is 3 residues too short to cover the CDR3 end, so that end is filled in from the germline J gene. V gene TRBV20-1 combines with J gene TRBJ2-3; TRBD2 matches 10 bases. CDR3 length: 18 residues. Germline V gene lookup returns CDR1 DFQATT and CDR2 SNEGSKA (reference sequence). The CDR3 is CSARSTTSGRGGSETQYF. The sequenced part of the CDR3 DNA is TGCAGTGCTAGATCCACCACCAGCGGGAGGGGGGGTTCGGAGACG.

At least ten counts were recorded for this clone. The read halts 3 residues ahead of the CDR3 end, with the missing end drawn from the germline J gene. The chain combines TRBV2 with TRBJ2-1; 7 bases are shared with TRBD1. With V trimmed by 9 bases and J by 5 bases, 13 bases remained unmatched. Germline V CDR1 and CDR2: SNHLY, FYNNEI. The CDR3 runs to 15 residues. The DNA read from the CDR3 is TGTGCCAGTAACAGGGGCTCTGGGTCAAACAATGAG. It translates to CASNRGSGSNNE. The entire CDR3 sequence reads CASNRGSGSNNEQFF.

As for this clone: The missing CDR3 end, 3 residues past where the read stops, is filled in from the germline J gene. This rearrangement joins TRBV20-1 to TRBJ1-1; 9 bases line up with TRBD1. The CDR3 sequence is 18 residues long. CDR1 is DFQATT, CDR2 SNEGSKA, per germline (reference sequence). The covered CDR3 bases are TGCAGCGGTCGGGACGGACAGGGGCCGGGCGGTGGGAACACTGAA. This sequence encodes CSGRDGQGPGGGNTE. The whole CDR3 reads CSGRDGQGPGGGNTEAFF.

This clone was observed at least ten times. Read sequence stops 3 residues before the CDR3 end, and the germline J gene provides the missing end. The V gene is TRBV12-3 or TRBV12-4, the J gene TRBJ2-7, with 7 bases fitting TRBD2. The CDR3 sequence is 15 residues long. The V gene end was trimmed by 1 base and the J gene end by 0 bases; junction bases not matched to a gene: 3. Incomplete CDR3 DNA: TGTGCCAGCAGTTTAGGCAGGGAGGGCTCCTACGAG. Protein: CASSLGREGSYE. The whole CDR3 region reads CASSLGREGSYEQYF.

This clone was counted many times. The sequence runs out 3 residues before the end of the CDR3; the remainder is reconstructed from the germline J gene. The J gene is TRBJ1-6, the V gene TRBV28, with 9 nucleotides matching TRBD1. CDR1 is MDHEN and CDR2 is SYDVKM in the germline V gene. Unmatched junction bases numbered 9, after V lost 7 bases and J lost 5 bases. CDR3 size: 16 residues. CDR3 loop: CASMAGTGSHNSPLHF. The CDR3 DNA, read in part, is TGTGCCAGCATGGCCGGGACAGGGTCCCATAATTCACCC.

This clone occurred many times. The CDR3 DNA, read in part, is TGTGCCAGCAGCTTAACAAAAAACACTGAA. Translated, it gives CASSLTKNTE. The whole CDR3 reads CASSLTKNTEAFF. The chain carries TRBV7-2 and TRBJ1-1; unclear D gene. Read coverage stops 3 residues before the CDR3 terminus; the germline J gene supplies the remainder. V lost 2 bases and J 2 bases, leaving 6 bases between the germline ends. This CDR3 contains 13 residues. Germline CDR1 SGHTA, CDR2 FQGNSA.

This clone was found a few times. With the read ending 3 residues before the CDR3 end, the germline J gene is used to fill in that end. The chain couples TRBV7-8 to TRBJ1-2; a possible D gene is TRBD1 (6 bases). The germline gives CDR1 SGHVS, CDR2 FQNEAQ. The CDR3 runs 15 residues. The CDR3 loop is CASSRRRGWGDTYTF. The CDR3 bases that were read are TGTGCCAGCAGCCGTCGGAGGGGGTGGGGAGATACC.

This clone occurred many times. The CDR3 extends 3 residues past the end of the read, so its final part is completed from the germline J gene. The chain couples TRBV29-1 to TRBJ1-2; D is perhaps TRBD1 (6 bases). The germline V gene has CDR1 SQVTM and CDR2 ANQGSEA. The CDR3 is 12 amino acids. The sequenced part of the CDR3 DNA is TGCAGCGTTCCATTGACAGGAGGAGGC. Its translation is CSVPLTGGG. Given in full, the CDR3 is CSVPLTGGGYTF.

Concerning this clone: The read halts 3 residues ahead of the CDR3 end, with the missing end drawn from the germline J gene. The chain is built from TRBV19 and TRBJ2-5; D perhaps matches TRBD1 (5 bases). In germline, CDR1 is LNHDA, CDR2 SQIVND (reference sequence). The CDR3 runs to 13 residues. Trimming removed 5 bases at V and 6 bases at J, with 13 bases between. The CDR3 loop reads CASSQDKTKTQYF. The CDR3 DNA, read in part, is TGTGCCAGTAGTCAGGACAAGACCAAGACC.

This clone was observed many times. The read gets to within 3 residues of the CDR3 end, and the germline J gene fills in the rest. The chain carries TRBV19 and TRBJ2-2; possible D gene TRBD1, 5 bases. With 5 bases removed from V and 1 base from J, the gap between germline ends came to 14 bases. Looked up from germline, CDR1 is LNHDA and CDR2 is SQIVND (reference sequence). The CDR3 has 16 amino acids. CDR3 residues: CASSRKRGLNTGELFF. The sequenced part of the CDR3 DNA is TGTGCCAGTAGTCGGAAAAGGGGCTTGAACACCGGGGAG. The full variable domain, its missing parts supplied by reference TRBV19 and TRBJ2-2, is DGGITQSPKYLFRKEGQNVTLSCEQNLNHDAMYWYRQDPGQGLRLIYYSQIVNDFQKGDIAEGYSVSREKKESFPLTVTSAQKNPTAFYLCASSRKRGLNTGELFFGEGSRLTVL.

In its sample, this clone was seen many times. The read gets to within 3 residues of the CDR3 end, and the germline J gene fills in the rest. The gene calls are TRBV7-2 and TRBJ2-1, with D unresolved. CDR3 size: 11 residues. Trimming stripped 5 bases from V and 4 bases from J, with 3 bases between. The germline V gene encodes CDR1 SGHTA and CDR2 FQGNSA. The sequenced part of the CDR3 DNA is TGTGCCAGCAGCACATACAATGAG. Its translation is CASSTYNE. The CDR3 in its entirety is CASSTYNEQFF. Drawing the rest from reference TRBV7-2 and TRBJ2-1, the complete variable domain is GAGVSQSPSNKVTEKGKDVELRCDPISGHTALYWYRQSLGQGLEFLIYFQGNSAPDKSGLPSDRFSAERTGGSVSTLTIQRTQQEDSAVYLCASSTYNEQFFGPGTRLTVL.

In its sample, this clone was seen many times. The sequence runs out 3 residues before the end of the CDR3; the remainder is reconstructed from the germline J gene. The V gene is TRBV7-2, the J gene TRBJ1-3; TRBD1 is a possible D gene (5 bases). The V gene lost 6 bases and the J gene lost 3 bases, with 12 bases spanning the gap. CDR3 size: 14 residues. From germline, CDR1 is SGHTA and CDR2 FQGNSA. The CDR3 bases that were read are TGTGCCAGCAGGATGGGGGGTGATGGAAACACC. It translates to CASRMGGDGNT. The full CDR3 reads CASRMGGDGNTIYF.

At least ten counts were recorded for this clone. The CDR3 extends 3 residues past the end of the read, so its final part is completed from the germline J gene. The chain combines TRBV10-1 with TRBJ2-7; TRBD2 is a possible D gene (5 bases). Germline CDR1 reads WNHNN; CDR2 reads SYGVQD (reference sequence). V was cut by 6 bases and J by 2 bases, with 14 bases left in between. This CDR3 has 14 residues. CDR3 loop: CASSLTIPPYEQYF. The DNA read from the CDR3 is TGCGCCAGCAGCCTGACTATTCCCCCCTACGAG.

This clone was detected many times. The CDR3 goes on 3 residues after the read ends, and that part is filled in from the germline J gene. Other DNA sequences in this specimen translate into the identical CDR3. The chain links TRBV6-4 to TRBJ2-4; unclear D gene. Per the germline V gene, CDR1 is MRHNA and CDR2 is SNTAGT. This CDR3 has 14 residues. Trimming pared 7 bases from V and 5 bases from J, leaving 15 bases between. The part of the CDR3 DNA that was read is TGTGCCAGCATTGTACGAACTGGTGAAAACATT. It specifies CASIVRTGENI. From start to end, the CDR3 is CASIVRTGENIQYF.